Given below is one T cell receptor beta chain in context. The V and J ends lost 1 base and 7 bases, in that order; junction bases with no gene match: 5. The CDR3 sequence is 15 residues long. Germline V gene sequence: CDR1 SGDLS, CDR2 YYNGEE. These data come from a study of T cell changes during pregnancy in multiple sclerosis. The data were produced by immunoSEQ multiplex PCR, yet TCRdb's version contains in-frame clones alone and is incomplete. Among 39,000 or so clones listed, about 94% were seen once. The sequences come from CD8+ T cells from peripheral blood mononuclear cells, collected in the third trimester of pregnancy. This receptor was taken from a female donor with multiple sclerosis, enrolled in a pregnancy study. The rearrangement joins TRBV9 to TRBJ2-1, with 10 bases lining up with TRBD1. The CDR3 protein is CASSVRQGARNEQFF. The CDR3 DNA reads TGTGCCAGCAGCGTAAGACAGGGGGCGCGGAATGAGCAGTTCTTC. Looking up the rest from reference TRBV9 and TRBJ2-1 gives the full variable domain: DSGVTQTPKHLITATGQRVTLRCSPRSGDLSVYWYQQSLDQGLQFLIQYYNGEERAKGNILERFSAQQFPDLHSELNLSSLELGDSALYFCASSVRQGARNEQFFGPGTRLTVL.